This T cell receptor (beta chain) came from a study of metastatic and nonmetastatic thyroid tumors (dated by TCRdb to 2020 to 2021). General notes on the study: The researchers compared repertoires between peripheral blood samples and tumor or nodule tissue samples from patients with malignant or benign thyroid disease. Overall study outcomes, separate from this receptor: In both blood and tumor samples, TCR beta diversity was reported to be significantly higher in malignant tumors than in benign nodules.

V is pruned by 1 base and J by 5 bases, leaving 7 bases of the junction without a gene match. From its cysteine to its phenylalanine, the CDR3 spans 15 amino acids. The CDR3 DNA has 45 bases and is translated from base 1. Receptors were amplified or captured by PCR. The instrument given in TCRdb is Illumina HiSeq 4000. High-throughput sequencing was used to profile the TCR beta-chain CDR3 region of each patient. For the original study's pipeline: CDR3 differences across clinicopathological groups were used to build a classifier for discriminating distant-metastatic papillary thyroid cancer patients. To measure repertoire diversity the researchers used the Shannon index, while the Morisita-Horn index served to gauge how similar the tumor and blood repertoires were. TCRdb itself trimmed the public reads at Q25 with fastp, ran MiXCR and retained productive beta chains. TCRdb, not the authors, supplied the V and J calls. The sample table holds tens of thousands of clones, of which just under 30% were seen once. The top ten constitute 15% of the sample.

None of the patients had been given any treatment before thyroid surgery. Using T-cell receptor beta sequencing, the study looked back at clinical samples from patients collected from the early 2010s to the late 2010s. About this clone itself: It has no known antigen specificity. Within one base of it there is no much larger clone, and no base qualities were kept.

The clonotype comes from a female donor with papillary thyroid cancer or a benign thyroid nodule (not recorded which). Some clones in this sample may be carry-over from other donors' samples. This receptor chain uses TRBV12-3 or TRBV12-4 and TRBJ2-5; 7 junctional bases match TRBD2. Sequencing input: blood. The encoded CDR3 is CASSLGGGGPETQYF. Read as DNA, the sequence is TGTGCCAGCAGTTTAGGGGGGGGAGGGCCGGAGACCCAGTACTTC.